This entry concerns a single TCR beta chain. Its antigen is undetermined. The sample belongs to a study of T cell responses to AZD1222 COVID-19 vaccine. Study-level findings and limits: Among the donors, most were white British and more were female, and clonal diversity was possibly underestimated. Vaccine-associated CD4 TCRs ranged over spike, dominating at 160-218 and 743-854.

Germline V gene sequence: CDR1 SGHDT, CDR2 YYEEEE. The ends lost 0 bases at V and 14 bases at J; junction bases unmatched: 14. This CDR3 spans 16 amino acids. TCRdb's table, derived via immunoSEQ multiplex PCR, lists solely in-frame clones and lacks some. This sample carries more than 95,000 clones, over 75% of them seen once, and the ten largest clones take roughly 3.9%. The genes are TRBV5-6 and TRBJ1-6, with 7 positions matching TRBD1. The clonotype originates from an adult in good health. This material consisted of peripheral blood, taken on day 0 of MenACWY control vaccination. CDR3 loop: CASSLAFGTARFTLHF. CDR3 sequence (DNA): TGTGCCAGCAGCTTGGCCTTTGGGACAGCCAGATTCACCCTCCACTTT. Full variable domain (rest looked up from reference TRBV5-6 and TRBJ1-6): DAGVTQSPTHLIKTRGQQVTLRCSPKSGHDTVSWYQQALGQGPQFIFQYYEEEERQRGNFPDRFSGHQFPNYSSELNVNALLLGDSALYLCASSLAFGTARFTLHFGNGTRLTVT.